This TCR beta chain emerged from a study of OX40 agonist ivuxolimab in advanced cancers. Measured with immunoSEQ multiplex PCR; TCRdb has only the in-frame clones, and not every one. The sample contains 75,000 to 100,000 clones, more than 75% of which appear only once. The germline V and J ends were trimmed by 2 bases and 3 bases, with 11 bases remaining between them. This CDR3 has 14 amino acids. The germline V gene has CDR1 KGHSH and CDR2 LQKENI. Sequencing was performed on CD4+ or CD8+ T cells sorted from blood, taken in a trial of the OX40 agonist ivuxolimab. This sequence joins TRBV18 and TRBJ2-7; D is unresolved. The TCR sequence derives from an adult with an advanced solid tumor such as melanoma, head and neck, liver or kidney cancer. The CDR3 region is CASSPDQDNYEQYF. The CDR3 DNA is TGTGCCAGCTCACCAGATCAGGATAACTACGAGCAGTACTTC.